This record covers a single TCR beta chain. This entry comes from a study of shared clonotypes between healthy human individuals. The V gene lost 5 bases and the J gene lost 3 bases, with 16 bases spanning the gap. The CDR3 extends over 15 amino acids. Germline CDR1 and CDR2: SGHRS and YFSETQ. Genomic DNA per cell subset filled all wells of several immunoSEQ plates. Sequencing was performed with immunoSEQ multiplex PCR; in TCRdb, only in-frame clones are kept and a portion is missing. This sample has about 510,000 clones, with 60% to 85% found just once. The chain joins TRBV5-1 to TRBJ2-3, with TRBD2 as a possible D gene (6 bases). This clonotype was obtained from a woman aged 40 to 55 in good health. Some clones in this sample may be carry-over from other donors' samples. Sequences were obtained from PBMCs. This chain's CDR3 is CASSLTGVGTDTQYF. CDR3 sequence (DNA): TGCGCCAGCAGTCTCACGGGGGTCGGGACAGATACGCAGTATTTT. The full variable domain, its missing parts supplied by reference TRBV5-1 and TRBJ2-3, is KAGVTQTPRYLIKTRGQQVTLSCSPISGHRSVSWYQQTPGQGLQFLFEYFSETQRNKGNFPGRFSGRQFSNSRSEMNVSTLELGDSALYLCASSLTGVGTDTQYFGPGTRLTVL.